This T cell receptor (beta chain) derives from a study of T cells in localized non-small cell lung cancer. TCRdb keeps only in-frame clones here, not all; method: immunoSEQ multiplex PCR. The sample carries 100,000 to 150,000 clones, roughly 90% recorded once. The sample was peripheral blood, taken before any cancer treatment. The clonotype originates from a female donor over 55 with stage I lung adenocarcinoma.

The CDR3 region is CASSLTGVHNEQFF. The CDR3 DNA reads TGTGCCAGCAGCTTAACAGGGGTCCACAATGAGCAGTTCTTC. V usage is TRBV5-5 and J usage is TRBJ2-1; 7 bases fit TRBD1. V dropped 2 bases and J dropped 5; count of bases not matched to a gene: 4. The CDR3 contains 14 residues. Looked up from germline, CDR1 is SGHKS and CDR2 is YYEKEE (reference sequence).